This T cell receptor beta chain was identified during a study of blood T cell repertoires in COVID-19. This clone was counted a few times. Profiled with immunoSEQ multiplex PCR; TCRdb holds only in-frame clones, not every one. Of 85,000 to 100,000 clones listed, around 80% were seen once; the top ten hold roughly 24%. Trimming took 8 bases from V and 3 from J, leaving 16 bases between them. The CDR3 is 14 residues long. The V gene's germline CDR1 is MDHEN and CDR2 SYDVKM. The V and J genes are TRBV28 and TRBJ1-2, with D maybe TRBD1 (6 bases). The receptor comes from a human donor in a cohort sampled during active COVID-19. Sample: peripheral blood. CDR3 DNA: TGTGCCAGCCACGGGGGGCAGAAGTACTATGGCTACACCTTC. Protein: CASHGGQKYYGYTF.